Detailed here is one T cell receptor (beta chain). Its cognate antigen is unknown. The CDR3 length is 14 residues. V lost 1 base and J 5 bases, leaving 11 bases between the germline ends. The germline V gene encodes CDR1 LGHDT and CDR2 YNNKEL (reference sequence). This entry comes from a study of T cell responses to AZD1222 COVID-19 vaccine. Study-level findings and limits: Reportedly, close to half of spike-specific TCRs are directed against unmutated variant regions. Donors were mostly white British, more females; clonal diversity possibly underestimated.

Clones were read by immunoSEQ multiplex PCR, and TCRdb kept only the in-frame ones, dropping some. The table lists tens of thousands of clones, roughly 80% of them singletons, with roughly 3.6% in the top ten. The source of this sequence is an adult who received the AZD1222 COVID-19 vaccine. This chain uses TRBV3-1 (or the pseudogene TRBV3-2) with TRBJ1-2, with no clear D. This material consisted of peripheral blood, taken 28 days after the second AZD1222 dose. The CDR3 region has the DNA TGTGCCAGCAGCCAAGTTACCAGCTTTTATGGCTACACCTTC. Amino acids: CASSQVTSFYGYTF.